This entry lists 27 T cell receptor beta chains sequenced from one sample in a study of untreated major depressive disorder. Measured with immunoSEQ multiplex PCR; TCRdb has only the in-frame clones, and not every one. This sample has 15,000 to 25,000 clones, with around 85% found just once. The specimen was CD4+ T cells from PBMCs. These receptors originate from a woman in her 30s in good health.

The J gene is TRBJ2-7, the V gene TRBV7-8; D unresolved. Germline CDR1 and CDR2: SGHVS and FQNEAQ. The CDR3 has 13 amino acids. Trimming left V 4 bases short and J 4 bases short, with 11 bases between. Here the CDR3 DNA reads TGTGCCAGCAGCTCGCGTCTTATTTACGAGCAGTACTTC. Translated, it gives CASSSRLIYEQYF.

The chain joins TRBV7-3 to TRBJ2-7; no clear D gene. Germline V gives CDR1 SGHTA, CDR2 FQGTGA. V dropped 2 bases and J dropped 5 bases, with 19 bases sitting between them. The length of the CDR3 is 16 residues. The CDR3 DNA reads as TGTGCCAGCAGCTTACGCCTTAGCCGCGTCCTGCACGAGCAGTACTTC. Its translation is CASSLRLSRVLHEQYF.

V usage is TRBV4-1 and J usage is TRBJ2-6; D is unclear. The V and J ends lost 4 bases and 4 bases respectively, with 8 bases between them. Germline lookup yields CDR1 MGHRA and CDR2 YSYEKL. The CDR3 runs to 14 residues. CDR3 coding DNA: TGCGCCAGCAGCCGAGACTCCGGGGCCAACGTCCTGACTTTC. It is translated as CASSRDSGANVLTF.

The V call is TRBV30, the J call TRBJ1-3, with a possible D match to TRBD1 (5 bases). This CDR3 has 14 residues. The germline V gene has CDR1 GTSNPN and CDR2 SVGIG (reference sequence). V was pared by 2 bases and J by 2 bases, with 10 bases between. CDR3 region: CAWSSGRPGNTIYF. In DNA form, the CDR3 reads TGTGCCTGGAGTTCGGGGCGGCCTGGAAACACCATATATTTT.

V is TRBV4-1 and J is TRBJ2-1; no reliable D call. Germline V gene sequence: CDR1 MGHRA, CDR2 YSYEKL. The CDR3 is 15 amino acids. Deletions cut 6 bases from V and 0 bases from J, with 12 bases between. The CDR3 DNA is TGCGCCAGCAGTCCGATAAAGAGCTCCTACAATGAGCAGTTCTTC. Amino acids: CASSPIKSSYNEQFF.

The chain carries TRBV5-6 and TRBJ2-3, with 7 nucleotides matching TRBD2. J lost 2 bases, V lost 4 bases, and 13 bases had no gene match. Germline assignment: CDR1 SGHDT and CDR2 YYEEEE. The CDR3 loop spans 17 amino acids. As DNA, the CDR3 is TGTGCCAGCAGCACACGGACTAGGCGTCGAAACACAGATACGCAGTATTTT. Its translation: CASSTRTRRRNTDTQYF.

The rearrangement links TRBV11-2 to TRBJ2-7, with D hard to call. The CDR3 runs 13 residues. The germline V gene encodes CDR1 SGHAT and CDR2 FQNNGV. V lost 1 base, J lost 4 bases, and 8 bases lay in between. The CDR3 region has the DNA TGTGCCAGCAGCTTAGGGGGAATTTACGAGCAGTACTTC. The encoded protein is CASSLGGIYEQYF. The whole variable domain, filled in from reference TRBV11-2 and TRBJ2-7, reads EAGVAQSPRYKIIEKRQSVAFWCNPISGHATLYWYQQILGQGPKLLIQFQNNGVVDDSQLPKDRFSAERLKGVDSTLKIQPAKLEDSAVYLCASSLGGIYEQYFGPGTRLTVT.

The rearrangement uses TRBV6-5 and TRBJ2-7; tentative D call: TRBD1 (6 bases). Germline V CDR1 and CDR2: MNHEY, SVGAGI. The length of the CDR3 is 14 residues. Trimming stripped 6 bases from V and 4 bases from J, with 16 bases between. This CDR3 reads CASRSGRGMYEQYF. DNA of the CDR3: TGTGCCAGCAGATCGGGCAGGGGTATGTACGAGCAGTACTTC.

The rearrangement uses TRBV9 and TRBJ1-2; 9 bases match TRBD1. The CDR3 is 17 amino acids. Losses at the gene ends were 1 base for V and 0 bases for J; bases not matched to a gene: 7. Germline loops: CDR1 SGDLS, CDR2 YYNGEE. CDR3 loop: CASSVTTGGLPNYGYTF. CDR3 bases: TGTGCCAGCAGCGTAACTACAGGGGGCCTTCCTAACTATGGCTACACCTTC. Combining the CDR3 with reference TRBV9 and TRBJ1-2 gives the whole variable domain DSGVTQTPKHLITATGQRVTLRCSPRSGDLSVYWYQQSLDQGLQFLIQYYNGEERAKGNILERFSAQQFPDLHSELNLSSLELGDSALYFCASSVTTGGLPNYGYTFGSGTRLTVV.

The rearrangement uses TRBV5-1 and TRBJ2-5; 9 bases agree with TRBD2. Per the germline V gene, CDR1 is SGHRS and CDR2 is YFSETQ. With 0 bases clipped from V and 6 bases from J, the junction kept 3 bases outside the gene matches. This CDR3 has 14 residues. Here the CDR3 DNA reads TGCGCCAGCAGCTTGGGTAGCGGGAGACAGACCCAGTACTTC. Translation gives CASSLGSGRQTQYF.

V is TRBV29-1 and J is TRBJ2-5; tentative D call: TRBD2 (6 bases). The CDR3 consists of 13 residues. V was clipped by 4 bases and J by 5 bases, with 14 bases between them. The germline gives CDR1 SQVTM, CDR2 ANQGSEA. DNA for the CDR3: TGCAGCGTTGCCAGGGAGGTTCGGGAGACCCAGTACTTC. It is translated as CSVAREVRETQYF.

The chain links TRBV11-2 to TRBJ2-7; 9 nucleotides align to TRBD1. Losses at the gene ends were 5 bases for V and 7 bases for J; bases not matched to a gene: 6. Germline V gene lookup returns CDR1 SGHAT and CDR2 FQNNGV. There are 13 residues in the CDR3. The chain's CDR3 is CASSTGQGLEQYF. The DNA for the CDR3 is TGTGCCAGCAGCACTGGACAGGGGTTGGAGCAGTACTTC.

V gene TRBV7-2 combines with J gene TRBJ2-7; TRBD1 matches at 9 bases. The CDR3 is 16 residues long. Germline lookup yields CDR1 SGHTA and CDR2 FQGNSA. Trimming removed 1 base from V and 2 bases from J; junction bases left unmatched: 6. CDR3 sequence (DNA): TGTGCCAGCAGCTTAGTTTGGGGACAGGGCACCTACGAGCAGTACTTC. Amino acids: CASSLVWGQGTYEQYF. The complete variable domain, with remaining parts taken from reference TRBV7-2 and TRBJ2-7, reads GAGVSQSPSNKVTEKGKDVELRCDPISGHTALYWYRQSLGQGLEFLIYFQGNSAPDKSGLPSDRFSAERTGGSVSTLTIQRTQQEDSAVYLCASSLVWGQGTYEQYFGPGTRLTVT.

CDR3 nucleotides: TGTGCCAGTAGCCCAACTGGGGCCAACGTCCTGACTTTC. It specifies CASSPTGANVLTF. The gene calls are TRBV19 and TRBJ2-6; D not resolved. CDR3 size: 13 residues. V was clipped by 6 bases and J by 2 bases, with 5 bases between them. Germline V gene lookup returns CDR1 LNHDA and CDR2 SQIVND (reference sequence). Complete variable domain (other parts from reference TRBV19 and TRBJ2-6): DGGITQSPKYLFRKEGQNVTLSCEQNLNHDAMYWYRQDPGQGLRLIYYSQIVNDFQKGDIAEGYSVSREKKESFPLTVTSAQKNPTAFYLCASSPTGANVLTFGAGSRLTVL.

This clone was seen once. This sequence joins TRBV5-1 and TRBJ2-1, with TRBD1 matching over 11 bases. Trimming cost V 4 bases and J 4 bases; bases outside gene matches: 16. The CDR3 consists of 19 residues. Germline-derived CDR1 and CDR2 are SGHRS and YFSETQ. The CDR3 sequence: CASSPLFKPGTGGYNEQFF. The DNA of the CDR3 is TGCGCCAGCAGCCCCCTCTTCAAACCCGGGACAGGGGGTTACAATGAGCAGTTCTTC.

The chain links TRBV11-1 to TRBJ2-7; D remains ambiguous. This CDR3 has 13 residues. V was cut by 1 base and J by 6 bases, with 10 bases left in between. Germline V gene lookup returns CDR1 SGHAT and CDR2 FQDESV (reference sequence). The CDR3 sequence: CASSLGNVAEQYF. DNA of the CDR3: TGTGCCAGCAGCTTAGGAAACGTGGCCGAGCAGTACTTC.

V gene TRBV27 combines with J gene TRBJ1-6, with a tentative D call TRBD1 (6 bases). The CDR3 extends over 15 amino acids. Germline V CDR1 and CDR2: MNHEY, SMNVEV (reference sequence). The V end lost 3 bases, the J end lost 3 bases, and 9 bases lay between the germline ends. This chain's CDR3 is CASSLWTVYNSPLHF. CDR3 bases: TGTGCCAGCAGTTTGTGGACAGTCTATAATTCACCCCTCCACTTT.

This chain links TRBV9 with TRBJ2-2, with 8 bases matching TRBD2. The CDR3 runs to 16 residues. V lost 0 bases and J lost 5; bases outside the gene matches: 6. The germline CDR1 and CDR2 sequences are SGDLS and YYNGEE. The CDR3 region is CASSVGTSPKTGELFF. In nucleotides, the CDR3 is TGTGCCAGCAGCGTAGGGACTAGCCCAAAGACCGGGGAGCTGTTTTTT.

The V and J genes are TRBV19 and TRBJ2-7; TRBD1 might be the D (6 bases). V lost 5 bases and J 6 bases, leaving 8 bases between the germline ends. The germline CDR1 and CDR2 sequences are LNHDA and SQIVND (reference sequence). The CDR3 runs to 11 residues. As DNA, the CDR3 is TGTGCCAGTAGTTCCAGGGGCGAGCAGTACTTC. Translating it yields CASSSRGEQYF.

The chain uses TRBV5-1 and TRBJ1-3; D perhaps matches TRBD1 (5 bases). Germline-derived CDR1 and CDR2 are SGHRS and YFSETQ. The CDR3 runs to 15 residues. Deletions cut 4 bases from V and 0 bases from J, with 11 bases between. The CDR3 DNA is TGCGCCAGCAGCGCATCAGGGAACTCTGGAAACACCATATATTTT. It translates to CASSASGNSGNTIYF.

V gene TRBV28 combines with J gene TRBJ2-1; D not resolved. V was pared by 6 bases and J by 3 bases, with 6 bases between. CDR1 and CDR2 (germline): MDHEN, SYDVKM. The CDR3 contains 12 residues. The CDR3 region is CASSYYYNEQFF. CDR3 in DNA: TGTGCCAGCAGCTACTACTACAATGAGCAGTTCTTC.

J is TRBJ2-3 and V is TRBV4-1; 11 bases agree with TRBD1. Germline V gives CDR1 MGHRA, CDR2 YSYEKL. CDR3 size: 14 residues. J gave up 2 bases and V 7 bases, and 2 bases lay outside the gene matches. The CDR3 sequence is CASMDRGHTDTQYF. The CDR3 coding sequence is TGCGCCAGCATGGACAGGGGGCACACAGATACGCAGTATTTT.

This clone was picked up a small number of times. The rearrangement uses TRBV4-1 and TRBJ2-1; D is perhaps TRBD2 (5 bases). The CDR3 is made up of 14 amino acids. Trimming pared 1 base from V and 3 bases from J, leaving 7 bases between. CDR1 is MGHRA and CDR2 is YSYEKL in the germline V gene. The CDR3 DNA is TGCGCCAGCAGCCAAGCGGGGAACTACAATGAGCAGTTCTTC. Amino acids: CASSQAGNYNEQFF.

Here the CDR3 reads CASSPLPVVNTEAFF. The CDR3 coding sequence is TGTGCCAGCAGCCCCCTCCCGGTAGTGAACACTGAAGCTTTCTTT. The V call is TRBV7-9, the J call TRBJ1-1, with D unclear. This CDR3 region has 15 residues. V was pared by 5 bases and J by 0 bases, with 13 bases between. The germline CDR1 and CDR2 sequences are SEHNR and FQNEAQ (reference sequence).

A single count supports this clone. This chain links TRBV7-2 with TRBJ2-5; D not certain. With 2 bases removed from V and 1 base from J, the gap between germline ends came to 8 bases. Per the germline V gene, CDR1 is SGHTA and CDR2 is FQGNSA. The CDR3 contains 14 residues. CDR3 sequence: CASSLSGGQETQYF. The CDR3 DNA is TGTGCCAGCAGCTTATCGGGTGGCCAAGAGACCCAGTACTTC.

The chain is built from TRBV6-6 and TRBJ2-2; tentatively, D is TRBD1 or TRBD2 (5 bases each). CDR1 and CDR2 (germline): MNHNY, SVGAGI (reference sequence). Trimming took off 2 bases at V and 4 bases at J, with 11 bases between the two ends. The CDR3 extends over 15 amino acids. CDR3 protein: CASSYRAGTTGELFF. The CDR3 DNA is TGTGCCAGCAGTTACCGCGCAGGGACCACCGGGGAGCTGTTTTTT.

The chain uses TRBV28 and TRBJ2-1, with D possibly TRBD2 on 6 matching bases. In germline, CDR1 is MDHEN, CDR2 SYDVKM. The CDR3 sequence is 14 residues long. V lost 6 bases to trimming and J lost 7 bases, with 16 bases between them. CDR3 sequence (DNA): TGTGCCAGCAGGCTAGGAGGGTTTTTGAATGAGCAGTTCTTC. Translated: CASRLGGFLNEQFF.